This T cell receptor beta chain was sequenced in a study of beta chain features in type 1 diabetes. About the research overall: Patient and healthy donor groups were alike in age, gender and cell yields.

Every single donor gave one heparinised blood draw, and these averaged around 110 mL. J lost 3 bases, V lost 4 bases, and 8 bases had no gene match. The CDR3 consists of 15 residues. Germline CDR1 reads MGHDK; CDR2 reads SYGVNS. Expressed TCRB transcripts were sequenced because the isolated RNA had all been reverse transcribed beforehand. Assay used: immunoSEQ multiplex PCR; TCRdb lists only in-frame clones, some missing. The sample carries almost 350,000 clones, roughly a fifth recorded once. V and J are TRBV25-1 and TRBJ2-5, with 7 bases aligning to TRBD1. Input material: naive CD4+ T cells from blood. The TCR comes from a woman aged 18-35 years in good health. CDR3 region: CASSGDRRIEETQYF. CDR3 sequence (DNA): TGTGCCAGCAGTGGGGACAGACGGATCGAAGAGACCCAGTACTTC.